This T cell receptor beta chain comes out of a study of blood T cell repertoires in COVID-19 (dated by TCRdb to 2018 to 2020). Concerning the study at large: Samples from collaborators originated in the United States, Italy and Spain and spanned both the acute and convalescent phases of COVID-19. The dataset comprised deeply sampled blood TCRbeta repertoires from subjects exposed to, actively infected with, or recovered from COVID-19. Where available, HLA class I and class II types were obtained from metadata supplied by the sample provider rather than from assay-based typing. The repertoires were released in a freely available public database meant as a resource for research on the immune response to SARS-CoV-2. Samples were obtained from the ongoing ImmuneRACE study (first 160 participants) and from 1,000 to 1,500 subjects provided by 6 global collaborators. The sample metadata nearly always contained a de-identified subject ID, COVID-19 status, age in years and sex. The prospective study material was composed of cDNA or gDNA derived from T cells, B-cell-depleted T cells, or PBMCs. What the study reported, not specific to this receptor: The quantity of clinical and demographic metadata differed by source and by participant and was supplied without curation.

About this clone: Its binding antigen is unknown. The sample holds no much larger clone one base away, and base qualities are not on file.

The germline V end is reduced by 6 bases and the J end by 2 bases; junction bases left unmatched: 3. From cysteine to phenylalanine, the CDR3 is 14 amino acids long. CDR3 DNA only is kept here, 42 bases in frame from base 1. For CDR1 and CDR2, the germline V gene (reference sequence) lists SEHNR and FQNEAQ. TCRbeta CDR3 regions were amplified from genomic DNA by means of the immunoSEQ Assay, a bias-controlled multiplex PCR. The source study handled its data this way. Within the assay, amplification of reference gene primers was used to estimate how many nucleated cells each sample contained. Sequence reads were collapsed and filtered to measure the absolute abundance of every unique TCRbeta CDR3 rearrangement. Productive Simpson clonality was computed per sample as the square root of Simpson's diversity index over productive rearrangements. Here the immuneACCESS table is served through TCRdb, limited to in-frame sequences with V and J called. Missing clones are a known gap in these copies; in checked studies unresolved V genes cover under half, and the rest lacks a known reason. V, J and clone size are taken as reported in that table, and D and trimming were inferred from the DNA itself. Here the sample has about 140,000 clones; about 86% occur a single time. The ten most abundant clones make up approximately 8.2% of the sample.

The collaborating institutions used their own protocols to collect whole blood in K2EDTA tubes. Collaborator samples were shipped for TCRbeta analysis as frozen whole blood, isolated PBMCs, or DNA extracted from either sample type. Sequenced material: peripheral blood. The V and J segments used are TRBV7-9 and TRBJ2-3; 9 middle bases align to TRBD1. The sequence came from a woman aged 60-75 years with acute or convalescent COVID-19. Here is the DNA: TGTGCCAGCAGTTGGGACAGGGCCACAGATACGCAGTATTTT. Its amino acids are CASSWDRATDTQYF.